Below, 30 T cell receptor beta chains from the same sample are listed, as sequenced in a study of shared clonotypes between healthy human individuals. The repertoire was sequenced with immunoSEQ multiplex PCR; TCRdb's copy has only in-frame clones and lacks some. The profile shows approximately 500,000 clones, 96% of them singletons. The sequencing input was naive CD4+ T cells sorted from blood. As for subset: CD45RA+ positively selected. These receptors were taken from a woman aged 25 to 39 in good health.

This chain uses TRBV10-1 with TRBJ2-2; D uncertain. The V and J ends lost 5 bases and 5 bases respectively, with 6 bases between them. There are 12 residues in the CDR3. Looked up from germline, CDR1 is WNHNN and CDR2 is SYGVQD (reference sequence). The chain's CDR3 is CASSFETGELFF. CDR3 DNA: TGCGCCAGCAGTTTTGAGACCGGGGAGCTGTTTTTT.

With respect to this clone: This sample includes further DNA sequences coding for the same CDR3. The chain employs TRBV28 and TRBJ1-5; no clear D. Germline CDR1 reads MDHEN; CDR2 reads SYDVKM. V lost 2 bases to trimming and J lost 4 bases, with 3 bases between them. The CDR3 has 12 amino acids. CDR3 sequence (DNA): TGTGCCAGCAGTTTAGGGAATCAGCCCCAGCATTTT. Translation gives CASSLGNQPQHF.

CDR3 nucleotides: TGTGCCAGCAGCGTAGCCCCTAGCGGGAGCTCCTACAATGAGCAGTTCTTC. Translating gives CASSVAPSGSSYNEQFF. The V call is TRBV9, the J call TRBJ2-1; 10 nucleotides match TRBD2. The CDR3 totals 17 residues. Germline CDR1 SGDLS, CDR2 YYNGEE. V was clipped by 0 bases and J by 0 bases; unmatched bases: 3.

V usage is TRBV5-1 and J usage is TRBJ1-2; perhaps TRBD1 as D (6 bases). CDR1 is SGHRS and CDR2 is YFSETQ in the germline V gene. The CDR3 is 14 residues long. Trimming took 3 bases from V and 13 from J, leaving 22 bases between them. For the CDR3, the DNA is TGCGCCAGCAGCTCCGATAGGCAGGGGCCAAGCCTCACCTTC. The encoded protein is CASSSDRQGPSLTF.

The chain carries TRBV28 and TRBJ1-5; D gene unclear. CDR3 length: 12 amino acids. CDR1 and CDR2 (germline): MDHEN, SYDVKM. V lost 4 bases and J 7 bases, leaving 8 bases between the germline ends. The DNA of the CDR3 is TGTGCCAGCAGTTGGGTTGTACAGCCCCAGCATTTT. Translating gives CASSWVVQPQHF.

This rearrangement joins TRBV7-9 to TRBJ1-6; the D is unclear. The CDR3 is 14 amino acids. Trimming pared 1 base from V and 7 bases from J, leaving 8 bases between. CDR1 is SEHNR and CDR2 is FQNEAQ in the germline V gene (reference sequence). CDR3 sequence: CASSLDPPNSPLHF. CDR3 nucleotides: TGTGCCAGCAGCTTAGACCCGCCCAATTCACCCCTCCACTTT.

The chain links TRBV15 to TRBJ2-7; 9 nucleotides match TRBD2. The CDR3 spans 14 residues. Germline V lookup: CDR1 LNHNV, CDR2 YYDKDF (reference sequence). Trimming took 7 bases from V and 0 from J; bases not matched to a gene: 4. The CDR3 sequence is CATKGGRASYEQYF. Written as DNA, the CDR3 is TGTGCCACCAAGGGCGGGAGGGCCTCCTACGAGCAGTACTTC.

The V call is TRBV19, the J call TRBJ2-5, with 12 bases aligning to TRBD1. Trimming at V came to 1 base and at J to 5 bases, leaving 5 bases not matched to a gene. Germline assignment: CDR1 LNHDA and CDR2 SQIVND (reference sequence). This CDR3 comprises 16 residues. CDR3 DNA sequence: TGTGCCAGTAGTATAGTGGGACAGGGGGCTTTGGAGACCCAGTACTTC. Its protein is CASSIVGQGALETQYF.

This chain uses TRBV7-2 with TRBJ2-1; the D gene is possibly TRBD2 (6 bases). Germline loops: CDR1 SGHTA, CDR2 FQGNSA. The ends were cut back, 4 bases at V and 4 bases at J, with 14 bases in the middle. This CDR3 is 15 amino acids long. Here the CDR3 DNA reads TGTGCCAGCAGCTCCCCTGGGAGGCTTTACAATGAGCAGTTCTTC. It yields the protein CASSSPGRLYNEQFF.

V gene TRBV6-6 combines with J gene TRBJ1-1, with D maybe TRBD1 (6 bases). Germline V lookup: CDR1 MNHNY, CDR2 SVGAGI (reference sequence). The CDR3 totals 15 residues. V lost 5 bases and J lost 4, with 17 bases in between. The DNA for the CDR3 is TGTGCCAGCAGTAGAATATCAGGGGTGGCCACTGAAGCTTTCTTT. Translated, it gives CASSRISGVATEAFF.

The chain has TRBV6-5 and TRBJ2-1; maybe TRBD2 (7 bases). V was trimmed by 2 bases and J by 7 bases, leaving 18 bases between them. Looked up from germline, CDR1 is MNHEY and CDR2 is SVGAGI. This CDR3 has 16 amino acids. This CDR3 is CASSYEGVRGRNEQFF. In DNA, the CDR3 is TGTGCCAGCAGTTACGAGGGGGTGCGGGGGCGGAATGAGCAGTTCTTC.

The CDR3 is CASSLGGTATNEKLFF. The CDR3 DNA sequence: TGTGCCAGCAGTTTAGGGGGGACGGCAACTAATGAAAAACTGTTTTTT. This rearrangement joins TRBV28 to TRBJ1-4; D may be TRBD1 (5 bases). CDR3 length: 16 amino acids. Germline CDR1 reads MDHEN; CDR2 reads SYDVKM. V gave up 2 bases and J gave up 0 bases, with 10 bases separating them.

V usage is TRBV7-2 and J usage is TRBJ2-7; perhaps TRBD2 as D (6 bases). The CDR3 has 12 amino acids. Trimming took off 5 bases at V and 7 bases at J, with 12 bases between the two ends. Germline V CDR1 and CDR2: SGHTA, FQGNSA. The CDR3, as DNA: TGTGCCAGCAGCCGGGACTCTTGGGAGCAGTACTTC. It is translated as CASSRDSWEQYF.

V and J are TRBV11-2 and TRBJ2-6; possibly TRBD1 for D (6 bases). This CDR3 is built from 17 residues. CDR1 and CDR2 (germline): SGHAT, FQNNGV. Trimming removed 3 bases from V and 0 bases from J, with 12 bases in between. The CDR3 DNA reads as TGTGCCAGCAGCTTCCGGACCAGGGGCTCTGGGGCCAACGTCCTGACTTTC. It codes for CASSFRTRGSGANVLTF.

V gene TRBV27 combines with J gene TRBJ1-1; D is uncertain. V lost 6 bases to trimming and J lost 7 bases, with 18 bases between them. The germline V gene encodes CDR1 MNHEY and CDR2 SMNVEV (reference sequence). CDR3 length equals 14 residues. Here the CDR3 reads CASRPLQPTSEAFF. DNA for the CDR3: TGTGCCAGCAGACCACTTCAGCCAACAAGTGAAGCTTTCTTT.

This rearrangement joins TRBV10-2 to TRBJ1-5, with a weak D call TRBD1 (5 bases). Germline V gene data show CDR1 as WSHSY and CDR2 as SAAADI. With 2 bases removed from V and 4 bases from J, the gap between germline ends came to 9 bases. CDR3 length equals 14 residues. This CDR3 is CASSEGGGNQPQHF. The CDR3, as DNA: TGCGCCAGCAGTGAGGGGGGTGGTAATCAGCCCCAGCATTTT.

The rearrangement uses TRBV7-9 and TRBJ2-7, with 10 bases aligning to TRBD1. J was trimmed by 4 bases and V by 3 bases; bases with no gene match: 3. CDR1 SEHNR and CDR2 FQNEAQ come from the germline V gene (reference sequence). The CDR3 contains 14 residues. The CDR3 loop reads CASSFRDRGYEQYF. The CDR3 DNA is TGTGCCAGCAGCTTTCGGGACAGGGGTTACGAGCAGTACTTC.

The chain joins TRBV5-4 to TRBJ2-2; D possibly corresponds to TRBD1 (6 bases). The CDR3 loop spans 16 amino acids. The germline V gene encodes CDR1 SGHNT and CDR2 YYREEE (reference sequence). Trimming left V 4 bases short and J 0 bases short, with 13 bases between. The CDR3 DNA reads TGTGCCAGCAGCCCTGTCGGACAGCCGAACACCGGGGAGCTGTTTTTT. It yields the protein CASSPVGQPNTGELFF.

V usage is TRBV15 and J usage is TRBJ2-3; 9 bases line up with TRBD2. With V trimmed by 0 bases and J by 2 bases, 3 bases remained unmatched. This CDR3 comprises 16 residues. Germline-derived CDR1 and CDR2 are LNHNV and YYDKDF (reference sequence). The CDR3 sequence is CATSRDRLAATDTQYF. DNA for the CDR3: TGTGCCACCAGCAGAGATAGACTAGCGGCCACAGATACGCAGTATTTT.

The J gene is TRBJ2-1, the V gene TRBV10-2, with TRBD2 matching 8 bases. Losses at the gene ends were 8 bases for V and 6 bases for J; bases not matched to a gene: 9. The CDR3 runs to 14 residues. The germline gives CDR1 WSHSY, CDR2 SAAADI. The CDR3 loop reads CASSSAGGINEQFF. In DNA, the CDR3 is TGCGCCAGCTCTTCGGCGGGAGGTATCAATGAGCAGTTCTTC.

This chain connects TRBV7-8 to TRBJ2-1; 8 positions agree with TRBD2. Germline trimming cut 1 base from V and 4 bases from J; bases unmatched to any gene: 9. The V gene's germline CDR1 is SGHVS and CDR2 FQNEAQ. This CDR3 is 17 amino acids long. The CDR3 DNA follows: TGTGCCAGCAGCTTAGAATTAATAGCGGGGACGTACAATGAGCAGTTCTTC. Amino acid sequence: CASSLELIAGTYNEQFF.

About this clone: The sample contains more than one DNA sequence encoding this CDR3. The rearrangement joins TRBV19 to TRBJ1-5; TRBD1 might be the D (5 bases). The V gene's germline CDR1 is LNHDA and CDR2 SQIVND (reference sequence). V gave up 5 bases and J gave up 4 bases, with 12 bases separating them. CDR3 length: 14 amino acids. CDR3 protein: CASSPGTGNQPQHF. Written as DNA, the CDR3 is TGTGCCAGTAGTCCCGGGACCGGGAATCAGCCCCAGCATTTT.

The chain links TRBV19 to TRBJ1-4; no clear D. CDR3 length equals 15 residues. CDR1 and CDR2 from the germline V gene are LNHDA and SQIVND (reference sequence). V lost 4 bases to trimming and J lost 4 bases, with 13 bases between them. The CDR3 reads CASSTGRVRNEKLFF. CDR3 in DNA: TGTGCCAGTAGTACCGGACGTGTACGTAATGAAAAACTGTTTTTT.

CDR3 nucleotides: TGCGCCAGCAAGTCTCAGGGGTCCGCGAACACCGGGGAGCTGTTTTTT. This encodes CASKSQGSANTGELFF. This chain links TRBV5-1 with TRBJ2-2; D is possibly TRBD1 (6 bases). Germline V lookup: CDR1 SGHRS, CDR2 YFSETQ. The length of the CDR3 is 16 residues. The V end lost 6 bases, the J end lost 0 bases, and 15 bases lay between the germline ends.

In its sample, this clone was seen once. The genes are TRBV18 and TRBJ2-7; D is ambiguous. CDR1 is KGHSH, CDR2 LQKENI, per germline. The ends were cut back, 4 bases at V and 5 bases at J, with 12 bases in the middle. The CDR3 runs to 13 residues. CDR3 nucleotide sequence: TGTGCCAGCTCACGTAACGAGAAGGACGAGCAGTACTTC. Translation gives CASSRNEKDEQYF.

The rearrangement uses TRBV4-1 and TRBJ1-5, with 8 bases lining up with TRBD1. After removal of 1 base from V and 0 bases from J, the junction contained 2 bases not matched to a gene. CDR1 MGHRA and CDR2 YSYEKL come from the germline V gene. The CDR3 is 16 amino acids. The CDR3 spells CASSQAGQGSNQPQHF. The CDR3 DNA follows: TGCGCCAGCAGCCAAGCTGGACAGGGTAGCAATCAGCCCCAGCATTTT.

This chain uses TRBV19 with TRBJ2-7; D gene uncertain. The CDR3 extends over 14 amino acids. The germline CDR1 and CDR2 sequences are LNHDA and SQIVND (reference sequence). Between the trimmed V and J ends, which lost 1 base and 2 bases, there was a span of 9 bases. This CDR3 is CASSIGSDPYEQYF. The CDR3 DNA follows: TGTGCCAGTAGTATAGGGAGTGACCCCTACGAGCAGTACTTC. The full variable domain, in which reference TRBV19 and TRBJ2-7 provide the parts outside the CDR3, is DGGITQSPKYLFRKEGQNVTLSCEQNLNHDAMYWYRQDPGQGLRLIYYSQIVNDFQKGDIAEGYSVSREKKESFPLTVTSAQKNPTAFYLCASSIGSDPYEQYFGPGTRLTVT.

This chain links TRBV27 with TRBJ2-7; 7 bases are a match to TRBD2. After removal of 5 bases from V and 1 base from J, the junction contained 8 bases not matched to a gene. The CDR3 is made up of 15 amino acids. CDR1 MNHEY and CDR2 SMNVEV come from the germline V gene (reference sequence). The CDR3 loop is CASSQTSVSSYEQYF. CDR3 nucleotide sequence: TGTGCCAGCAGTCAAACTAGCGTTTCATCCTACGAGCAGTACTTC.

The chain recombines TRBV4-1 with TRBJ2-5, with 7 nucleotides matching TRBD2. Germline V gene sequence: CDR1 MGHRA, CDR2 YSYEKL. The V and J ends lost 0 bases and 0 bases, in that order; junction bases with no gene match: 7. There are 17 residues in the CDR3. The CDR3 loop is CASSQDETSADQETQYF. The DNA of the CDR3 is TGCGCCAGCAGCCAAGATGAAACTAGCGCAGACCAAGAGACCCAGTACTTC.

The CDR3 sequence is CASSPPSSADTQYF. CDR3 coding DNA: TGTGCCAGCTCACCACCGTCATCCGCGGATACGCAGTATTTT. The V and J genes are TRBV18 and TRBJ2-3, with D hard to call. CDR3 length: 14 amino acids. The V end was cut by 0 bases, the J end by 6 bases, with 10 bases between. Germline V gene data show CDR1 as KGHSH and CDR2 as LQKENI.